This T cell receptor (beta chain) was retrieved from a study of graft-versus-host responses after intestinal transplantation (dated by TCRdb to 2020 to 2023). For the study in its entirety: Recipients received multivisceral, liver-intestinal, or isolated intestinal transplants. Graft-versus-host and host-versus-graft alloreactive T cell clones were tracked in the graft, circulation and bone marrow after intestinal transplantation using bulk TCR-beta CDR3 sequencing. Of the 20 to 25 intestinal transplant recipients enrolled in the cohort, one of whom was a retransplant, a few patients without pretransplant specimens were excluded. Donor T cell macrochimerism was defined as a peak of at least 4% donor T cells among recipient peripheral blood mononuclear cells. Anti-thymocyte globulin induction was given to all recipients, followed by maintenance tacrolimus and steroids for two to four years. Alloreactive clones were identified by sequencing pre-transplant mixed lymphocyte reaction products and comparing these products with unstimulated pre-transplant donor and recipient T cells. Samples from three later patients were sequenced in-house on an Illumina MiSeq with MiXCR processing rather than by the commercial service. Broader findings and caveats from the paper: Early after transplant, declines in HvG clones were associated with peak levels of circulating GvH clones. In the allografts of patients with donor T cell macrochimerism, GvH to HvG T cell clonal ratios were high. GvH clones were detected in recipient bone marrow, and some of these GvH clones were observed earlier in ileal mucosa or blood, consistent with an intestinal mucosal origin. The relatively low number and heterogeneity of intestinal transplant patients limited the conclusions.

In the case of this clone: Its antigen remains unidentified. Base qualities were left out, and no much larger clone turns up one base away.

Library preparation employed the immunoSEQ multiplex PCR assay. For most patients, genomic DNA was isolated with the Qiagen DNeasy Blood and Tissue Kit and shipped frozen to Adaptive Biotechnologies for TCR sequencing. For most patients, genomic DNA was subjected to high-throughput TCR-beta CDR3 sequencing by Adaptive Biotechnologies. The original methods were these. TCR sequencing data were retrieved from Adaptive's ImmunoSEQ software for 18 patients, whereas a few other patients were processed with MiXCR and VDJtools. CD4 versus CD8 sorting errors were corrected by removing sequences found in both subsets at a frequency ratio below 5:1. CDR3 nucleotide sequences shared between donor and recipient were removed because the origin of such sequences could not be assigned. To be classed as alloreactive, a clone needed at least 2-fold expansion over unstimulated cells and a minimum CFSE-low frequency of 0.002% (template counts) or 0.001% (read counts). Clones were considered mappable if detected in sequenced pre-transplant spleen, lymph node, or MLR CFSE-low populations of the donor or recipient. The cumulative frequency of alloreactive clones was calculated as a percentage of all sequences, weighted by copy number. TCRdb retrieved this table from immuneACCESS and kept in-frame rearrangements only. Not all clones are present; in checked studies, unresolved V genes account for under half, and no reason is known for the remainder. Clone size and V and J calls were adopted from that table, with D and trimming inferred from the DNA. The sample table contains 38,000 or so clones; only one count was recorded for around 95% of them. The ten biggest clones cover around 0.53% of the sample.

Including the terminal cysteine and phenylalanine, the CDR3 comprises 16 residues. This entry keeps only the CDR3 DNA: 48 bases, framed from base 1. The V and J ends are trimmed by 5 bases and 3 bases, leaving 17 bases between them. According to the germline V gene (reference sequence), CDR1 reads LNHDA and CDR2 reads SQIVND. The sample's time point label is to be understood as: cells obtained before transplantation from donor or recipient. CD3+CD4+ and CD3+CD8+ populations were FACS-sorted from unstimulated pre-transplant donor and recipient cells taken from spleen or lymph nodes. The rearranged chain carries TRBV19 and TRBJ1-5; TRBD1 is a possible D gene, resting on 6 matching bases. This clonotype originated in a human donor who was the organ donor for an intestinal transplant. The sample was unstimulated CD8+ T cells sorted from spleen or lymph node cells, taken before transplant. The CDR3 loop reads CASSAPEGGPNQPQHF. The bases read TGTGCCAGTAGTGCCCCTGAAGGGGGACCCAATCAGCCCCAGCATTTT.